This entry lists 31 T cell receptor beta chains sequenced from one sample in a study of T cell responses to AZD1222 COVID-19 vaccine. Produced via immunoSEQ multiplex PCR; TCRdb's table is partial and in-frame only. The table has some 85,000 clones, roughly nine tenths seen once. Source: peripheral blood, taken on day 0 of AZD1222 vaccination. The receptor set was obtained from an adult in good health.

The CDR3 DNA reads as TGTGCCAGCAGCTTAACCGGGTCGGACGAGCAGTACTTC. Translation: CASSLTGSDEQYF. This chain links TRBV7-6 with TRBJ2-7; D gene ambiguous. Trimming stripped 2 bases from V and 5 bases from J, with 10 bases between. This CDR3 has 13 amino acids. Germline lookup yields CDR1 SGHVS and CDR2 FNYEAQ.

This clone was counted once. The chain employs TRBV6-2 or TRBV6-3 and TRBJ1-5; TRBD1 might be the D (6 bases). The CDR3 consists of 15 residues. Per the germline V gene, CDR1 is MNHEY and CDR2 is SVGEGT. The germline V and J ends were trimmed by 5 bases and 2 bases, with 13 bases remaining between them. The CDR3 loop is CASSQGRQGNQPQHF. CDR3 bases: TGTGCCAGCAGTCAGGGTCGACAGGGCAATCAGCCCCAGCATTTT.

The V and J genes are TRBV4-3 and TRBJ1-3, with unresolved D. V was cut by 1 base and J by 3 bases, with 10 bases left in between. Germline loops: CDR1 LGHNA, CDR2 YSLEER. The CDR3 spans 15 residues. In DNA form, the CDR3 reads TGCGCCAGCAGCCAAGGCAGTAGGGATGGAAACACCATATATTTT. Encoded protein: CASSQGSRDGNTIYF.

In this sample, this clone turned up a few times. The chain is built from TRBV2 and TRBJ2-2, with a weak D call TRBD2 (7 bases). The V and J ends lost 7 bases and 1 base respectively, with 13 bases between them. In germline, CDR1 is SNHLY, CDR2 FYNNEI. This CDR3 has 15 residues. The CDR3 sequence: CASKGGAENTGELFF. The CDR3 nucleotides read TGTGCCAGCAAAGGGGGGGCGGAGAACACCGGGGAGCTGTTTTTT.

The chain links TRBV11-1 to TRBJ2-7; perhaps TRBD1 as D (5 bases). Germline assignment: CDR1 SGHAT and CDR2 FQDESV (reference sequence). V dropped 5 bases and J dropped 0 bases, with 11 bases sitting between them. There are 14 residues in the CDR3. The CDR3 coding sequence is TGTGCCAGCAGCGCACAGGAGAGCTCCTACGAGCAGTACTTC. Residues: CASSAQESSYEQYF.

The chain employs TRBV15 and TRBJ1-4; 8 positions match TRBD1. The V segment lost 8 bases and the J segment 0 bases; nucleotides outside the gene matches: 8. The CDR3 is made up of 16 amino acids. Per the germline V gene, CDR1 is LNHNV and CDR2 is YYDKDF (reference sequence). The CDR3 nucleotides are TGTGCCACCTTGTGGGACAGGAGTGCAACTAATGAAAAACTGTTTTTT. This translates into CATLWDRSATNEKLFF.

In its sample, this clone is medium-sized (0.01 to 0.1%). Other DNA variants within this sample encode the same CDR3. J is TRBJ2-5 and V is TRBV15; D call uncertain. V lost 1 base to trimming and J lost 0 bases, with 6 bases between them. The germline CDR1 and CDR2 sequences are LNHNV and YYDKDF (reference sequence). The CDR3 is 14 amino acids. CDR3 in amino acids: CATSRGSDQETQYF. The CDR3 DNA reads TGTGCCACCAGCAGAGGGTCGGACCAAGAGACCCAGTACTTC.

J is TRBJ1-4 and V is TRBV3-1 (or the pseudogene TRBV3-2); no reliable D call. This CDR3 has 16 amino acids. The V gene lost 0 bases and the J gene lost 0 bases, with 8 bases spanning the gap. Germline values: CDR1 LGHDT, CDR2 YNNKEL (reference sequence). DNA for the CDR3: TGTGCCAGCAGCCAAGACCTGACCGCAACTAATGAAAAACTGTTTTTT. As protein: CASSQDLTATNEKLFF.

CDR3 sequence: CASSLGTGEEKLFF. CDR3 DNA: TGCGCCAGCAGCCTTGGGACAGGGGAAGAAAAACTGTTTTTT. V is TRBV5-1 and J is TRBJ1-4, with TRBD1 matching 10 bases. The CDR3 covers 14 residues. V was clipped by 4 bases and J by 8 bases; unmatched bases: 5. Germline V gives CDR1 SGHRS, CDR2 YFSETQ.

The rearrangement uses TRBV5-1 and TRBJ2-5, with D hard to call. This CDR3 spans 15 amino acids. CDR1 and CDR2 from the germline V gene are SGHRS and YFSETQ. V gave up 6 bases and J gave up 3 bases, with 18 bases separating them. Here the CDR3 DNA reads TGCGCCAGCACCCCCTCGTTTTTATTTAAAGAGACCCAGTACTTC. Translation: CASTPSFLFKETQYF.

J is TRBJ2-5 and V is TRBV6-1; unclear D gene. Trimming removed 2 bases at V and 0 bases at J, with 4 bases between. CDR1 is MNHNS and CDR2 is SASEGT in the germline V gene. The CDR3 is 13 amino acids. Written as DNA, the CDR3 is TGTGCCAGCAGTGAAAGGGACCAAGAGACCCAGTACTTC. Its translation: CASSERDQETQYF.

The rearrangement joins TRBV5-1 to TRBJ2-7; tentatively, D is TRBD1 or TRBD2 (5 bases each). Germline CDR1 reads SGHRS; CDR2 reads YFSETQ. The V end lost 0 bases, the J end lost 2 bases, and 15 bases lay between the germline ends. This CDR3 spans 16 amino acids. The CDR3 sequence: CASSLDWDRNAYEQYF. The CDR3 DNA reads TGCGCCAGCAGCTTGGACTGGGACCGGAACGCCTACGAGCAGTACTTC.

This clone was observed a handful of times. The chain couples TRBV11-3 to TRBJ1-1; D gene unclear. Trimming took 2 bases from V and 1 from J, leaving 8 bases between them. The CDR3 is 14 amino acids. The germline gives CDR1 SGHNT, CDR2 YENEEA. CDR3 bases: TGTGCCAGCAGCTTATCCTCGGCGAACACTGAAGCTTTCTTT. It yields the protein CASSLSSANTEAFF.

This clone was seen once. V and J are TRBV12-3 or TRBV12-4 and TRBJ2-3; perhaps TRBD1 as D (6 bases). This CDR3 is 13 amino acids long. V lost 0 bases to trimming and J lost 14 bases, with 15 bases between them. CDR3 sequence (DNA): TGTGCCAGCAGTTTAGCGCGTCTACAGGGCTCGTATTTT. Protein: CASSLARLQGSYF.

This sequence joins TRBV18 and TRBJ2-1; 9 nucleotides agree with TRBD2. The CDR3 loop spans 15 amino acids. The V segment lost 4 bases and the J segment 8 bases; nucleotides outside the gene matches: 9. Germline-derived CDR1 and CDR2 are KGHSH and LQKENI. In DNA form, the CDR3 reads TGTGCCAGCTCACTGACAGGACTAGCGCGCGATGAGCAGTTCTTC. Translated, it gives CASSLTGLARDEQFF. Supplemented by reference TRBV18 and TRBJ2-1, the full variable domain reads NAGVMQNPRHLVRRRGQEARLRCSPMKGHSHVYWYRQLPEEGLKFMVYLQKENIIDESGMPKERFSAEFPKEGPSILRIQQVVRGDSAAYFCASSLTGLARDEQFFGPGTRLTVL.

The CDR3 nucleotides are TGTGCCAGCAGTCTTACCCTCGCCGTGTCGGTTAATGAAAAACTGTTTTTT. Translated: CASSLTLAVSVNEKLFF. This chain uses TRBV6-6 with TRBJ1-4, with D unclear. The CDR3 covers 17 residues. The germline gives CDR1 MNHNY, CDR2 SVGAGI (reference sequence). Trimming pared 5 bases from V and 4 bases from J, leaving 20 bases between.

This chain connects TRBV7-2 to TRBJ1-1, with a weak D call TRBD1 (6 bases). Germline values: CDR1 SGHTA, CDR2 FQGNSA. V was pared by 5 bases and J by 5 bases, with 18 bases between. The length of the CDR3 is 15 residues. The CDR3 sequence: CASSGRDIGRTEAFF. In DNA, the CDR3 is TGTGCCAGCAGCGGCCGGGACATAGGGAGGACTGAAGCTTTCTTT.

V is TRBV11-3 and J is TRBJ2-7; 9 bases are a match to TRBD1. CDR3 size: 15 residues. The V gene end was trimmed by 2 bases and the J gene end by 4 bases; junction bases not matched to a gene: 6. CDR1 is SGHNT, CDR2 YENEEA, per germline. CDR3 bases: TGTGCCAGCAGCTTATATACAGGGGGCCGGTACGAGCAGTACTTC. Its translation: CASSLYTGGRYEQYF. Variable domain in full (rest from reference TRBV11-3 and TRBJ2-7): EAGVVQSPRYKIIEKKQPVAFWCNPISGHNTLYWYLQNLGQGPELLIRYENEEAVDDSQLPKDRFSAERLKGVDSTLKIQPAELGDSAVYLCASSLYTGGRYEQYFGPGTRLTVT.

This CDR3 reads CASSGGGSETQYF. CDR3 sequence (DNA): TGTGCCAGCTCAGGAGGGGGGTCGGAGACCCAGTACTTC. The chain recombines TRBV18 with TRBJ2-5; tentatively, D is TRBD1 or TRBD2 (6 bases each). Between the trimmed V and J ends, which lost 5 bases and 5 bases, there was a span of 12 bases. This CDR3 has 13 amino acids. Germline V gene data show CDR1 as KGHSH and CDR2 as LQKENI.

This rearrangement joins TRBV18 to TRBJ2-7; TRBD1 might be the D (6 bases). The CDR3 extends over 17 amino acids. V was pared by 4 bases and J by 2 bases, with 21 bases between. Germline CDR1 KGHSH, CDR2 LQKENI. The CDR3 sequence is CASSRGPSAVRAYEQYF. The DNA for the CDR3 is TGTGCCAGCTCACGGGGGCCCTCAGCAGTCAGGGCCTACGAGCAGTACTTC.

The chain joins TRBV4-3 to TRBJ2-5, with 7 bases matching TRBD2. The V gene's germline CDR1 is LGHNA and CDR2 YSLEER. Trimming took 2 bases from V and 3 from J; bases not matched to a gene: 3. The CDR3 covers 14 residues. The CDR3 DNA reads as TGCGCCAGCAGCCAAAGACTAGCAGAAGAGACCCAGTACTTC. This codes for CASSQRLAEETQYF.

As DNA, the CDR3 is TGTGCCAGCAGCCGACGGACTAGCGGGAGTGCCTACGAGCAGTACTTC. Encoded protein: CASSRRTSGSAYEQYF. The chain combines TRBV21-1 with TRBJ2-7; TRBD2, the table's D call, lacks a check against the DNA. TRBV21-1 is recorded as a pseudogene. The CDR3 extends over 16 amino acids.

This chain joins TRBV5-5 and TRBJ1-5; a possible D gene is TRBD1 (6 bases). V gave up 2 bases and J gave up 5 bases, with 14 bases separating them. This CDR3 has 15 residues. Germline CDR1 and CDR2: SGHKS and YYEKEE (reference sequence). For the CDR3, the DNA is TGTGCCAGCAGCTTTTTGGGGGGCGGAGATCAGCCCCAGCATTTT. Translated: CASSFLGGGDQPQHF.

The rearrangement uses TRBV7-6 and TRBJ2-1; D may correspond to TRBD1 or TRBD2 (5 bases each). Germline V gene lookup returns CDR1 SGHVS and CDR2 FNYEAQ. The CDR3 consists of 15 residues. V gave up 4 bases and J gave up 7 bases, with 17 bases separating them. CDR3 nucleotides: TGTGCCAGCAGCTCCCCATCGGGACCGCGGAATGAGCAGTTCTTC. It translates to CASSSPSGPRNEQFF.

This chain joins TRBV29-1 and TRBJ1-4, with a weak D call TRBD1 (5 bases). Trimming shortened V by 5 bases and J by 7 bases, and 11 bases separated the two germline ends. Germline V gene lookup returns CDR1 SQVTM and CDR2 ANQGSEA. The CDR3 is 12 amino acids. This CDR3 reads CSVSSGPEKLFF. CDR3 sequence (DNA): TGCAGCGTTTCCTCAGGGCCTGAAAAACTGTTTTTT.

The chain carries TRBV3-1 (or the pseudogene TRBV3-2) and TRBJ1-2; 7 bases map to TRBD1. V shed 4 bases and J 5 bases; nucleotides not matched to a gene: 7. This CDR3 has 14 residues. CDR1 and CDR2 (germline): LGHDT, YNNKEL (reference sequence). The CDR3 nucleotides are TGTGCCAGCAGCCCGGAGGGGGCGACGTATGGCTACACCTTC. Residues: CASSPEGATYGYTF.

The chain recombines TRBV19 with TRBJ1-1, with 8 bases lining up with TRBD1. The V segment lost 8 bases and the J segment 0 bases; nucleotides outside the gene matches: 14. This CDR3 has 17 amino acids. Per germline, CDR1 LNHDA and CDR2 SQIVND (reference sequence). The CDR3, as DNA: TGTGCCAGTCATCAGGGGGCGCGCCTTGGCATGAACACTGAAGCTTTCTTT. Residues: CASHQGARLGMNTEAFF.

In this sample, this clone turned up once. This chain links TRBV24-1 with TRBJ2-1; D is tentatively TRBD1 or TRBD2 (6 bases each). The CDR3 covers 16 residues. Trimming took 2 bases from V and 0 from J, leaving 10 bases between them. Germline CDR1 and CDR2: KGHDR and SFDVKD. CDR3 protein: CATSDWGASSYNEQFF. Written as DNA, the CDR3 is TGTGCCACCAGTGATTGGGGGGCGAGCTCCTACAATGAGCAGTTCTTC.

CDR3 region: CASSLRGTQKRGSEQYF. In nucleotides, the CDR3 is TGTGCCAGCAGCTTGAGGGGGACACAAAAAAGGGGATCCGAGCAGTACTTC. The V call is TRBV5-4, the J call TRBJ2-7, with D maybe TRBD1 (6 bases). Looked up from germline, CDR1 is SGHNT and CDR2 is YYREEE (reference sequence). This CDR3 comprises 17 residues. V lost 1 base and J 6 bases, leaving 23 bases between the germline ends.

The chain joins TRBV6-2 or TRBV6-3 to TRBJ1-5; TRBD1 matches 7 bases. From germline, CDR1 is MNHEY and CDR2 SVGEGT. This CDR3 has 17 residues. Trimming at V came to 4 bases and at J to 0 bases, leaving 9 bases not matched to a gene. DNA of the CDR3: TGTGCCAGCAGTTCTTTACAGGGGTCTATTAGCAATCAGCCCCAGCATTTT. It is translated as CASSSLQGSISNQPQHF.

The genes are TRBV4-2 and TRBJ1-2, with TRBD1 as a possible D gene (6 bases). V was pared by 1 base and J by 8 bases, with 11 bases between. Germline loops: CDR1 LGHNA, CDR2 YNFKEQ. CDR3 size: 13 residues. In nucleotides, the CDR3 is TGTGCCAGCAGCCAAGGACAGGCGGAAGGCTACACCTTC. This translates into CASSQGQAEGYTF.